This T cell receptor beta chain appears in the sequencing data of a study of Ad26.COV2.S vaccination and SARS-CoV-2 variants (dated by TCRdb to 2020 to 2022). Describing the broader study: Donors in the vaccine arm were drawn from COV1001, a multicentre, randomized, double-blind, placebo-controlled phase I-IIa trial testing Ad26.COV2.S in healthy adults. Ad26.COV2.S was administered intramuscularly at a dose of 5x10^10 or 1x10^11 viral particles, either as one shot or as two shots given 56 days apart. The specificity and breadth of SARS-CoV-2-reactive T cell receptors after Ad26.COV2.S vaccination were assessed by TCRbeta repertoire sequencing. A total of around 32 samples were included in the TCR-sequenced set, comprising some 20 Ad26.COV2.S vaccine recipients, 5 placebo recipients and 8 SARS-CoV-2 convalescent individuals. Trial participants were randomized into five groups of five, in which low-dose or high-dose Ad26.COV2.S was given once or twice, or placebo was given on both occasions. Blinding of investigators to trial group allocation was maintained during experiments and outcome assessment. Study-wide conclusions, independent of this receptor: Higher spike-specific TCR breadth was observed in Ad26.COV2.S recipients than in placebo recipients (P = 0.0014). Non-spike TCR breadth was comparable between vaccine and placebo recipients, consistent with the vaccine containing only spike. Comparing responses between vaccine doses or regimens was not something the study was powered to do. The authors noted that total T cell responses may have been underestimated by the TCR breadth and depth analyses. After vaccination, spike-specific CD8+ and CD4+ T cell responses were reported to show substantial breadth.

As to this clone: The antigen it binds to is not known. Per-base quality was not reported, and no clone a single base away is much larger than it.

Germline trimming amounts to 6 bases on V and 5 bases on J, with 10 as the count of junction bases outside the gene matches. CDR1 LGHNT and CDR2 FRNRAP are derived from the germline V gene. The CDR3 numbers 15 residues from cysteine through phenylalanine. Of all the DNA, just the CDR3 is kept, 45 bases in frame from base 1. The immunoSEQ Assay was used to sequence TCRbeta CDR3 regions. After extraction, genomic DNA underwent amplification by bias-controlled multiplex PCR, followed by high-throughput sequencing. The authors' pipeline ran thus. To quantify the absolute abundance of every unique TCRbeta CDR3 region, sequences were collapsed and filtered. T cell fraction was estimated by normalizing TCRbeta template counts to usable DNA, which was measured by amplifying reference genes present in all nucleated cells. Repertoire TCRs were annotated as SARS-CoV-2-specific by exact matching of V gene, CDR3 amino acid sequence and J gene to a known reactive TCR set. The reference SARS-CoV-2 TCR set came from MIRA and was filtered for enrichment in COVID-19-positive ImmuneCODE repertoires, removing public or cross-reactive TCRs. Using the MIRA antigens, annotated TCRs were further analysed by specific ORF or by position within an ORF. Breadth was defined as annotated unique rearrangements over total unique productive rearrangements; depth was the summed frequency of those rearrangements. Group comparisons of TCR breadth used two-sided Wilcoxon rank-sum tests. TCRdb stores this immuneACCESS table with in-frame sequences only. Part of the clones is absent; in the studies checked, under half of the shortfall reflects unresolved V genes, and no reason is known for the rest. V, J and clone size were drawn from that table, and D and trimming were deduced from the DNA. The sample records 380,000 or so clones, about 85% of which are singletons. Roughly 6% of the sample belongs to the ten largest clones.

The intended sense of this specimen's treatment or condition label: approximately 18 received Ad26.COV2.S at low or high dose, single or two shots; about 5 received placebo; per-sample allocation not given. Repertoires of vaccine and placebo recipients were sequenced from samples collected on day 63 after the first injection. Between 29 July and 7 August 2020, Cohort 1b enrolled about 27 adults aged 18-55 years at one site in Boston, USA. Ad26.COV2.S consisted of a replication-incompetent adenovirus type 26 vector by which a prefusion-stabilized SARS-CoV-2 spike protein from the original Wuhan strain was expressed.

The TCR sequence derives from a person between 18 and 59 years old who received the Ad26.COV2.S COVID-19 vaccine or a placebo. The sequence links TRBV12-5 to TRBJ2-5, with 9 middle bases fitting TRBD1. The sequencing here drew on peripheral blood, taken in a trial of Ad26.COV2.S vaccine versus placebo. The nucleotides are TGTGCTAGTGGCGTCGCGACAGGGGGTCCGGAGACCCAGTACTTC. This is translated as CASGVATGGPETQYF.